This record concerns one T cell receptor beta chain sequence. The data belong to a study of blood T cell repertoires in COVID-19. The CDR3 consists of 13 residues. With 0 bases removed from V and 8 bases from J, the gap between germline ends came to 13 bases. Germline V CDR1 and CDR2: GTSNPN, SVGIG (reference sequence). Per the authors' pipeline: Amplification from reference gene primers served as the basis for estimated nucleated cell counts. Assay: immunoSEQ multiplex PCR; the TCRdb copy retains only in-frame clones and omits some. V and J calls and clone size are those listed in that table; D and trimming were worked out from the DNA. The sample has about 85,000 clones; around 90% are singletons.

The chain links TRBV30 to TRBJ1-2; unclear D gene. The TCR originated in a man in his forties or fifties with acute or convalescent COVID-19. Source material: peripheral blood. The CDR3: CAWSVNSLAGYTF. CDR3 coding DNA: TGTGCCTGGAGTGTTAACAGCCTTGCCGGCTACACCTTC. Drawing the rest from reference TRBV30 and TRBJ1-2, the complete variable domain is SQTIHQWPATLVQPVGSPLSLECTVEGTSNPNLYWYRQAAGRGLQLLFYSVGIGQISSEVPQNLSASRPQDRQFILSSKKLLLSDSGFYLCAWSVNSLAGYTFGSGTRLTVV.